What follows are 2 T cell receptor beta chains derived from one specimen sequenced in a study of CD8 T cells in Susac syndrome. Reverse transcription of 0.5 to 1 ug RNA was performed with random hexamers. From the immunoSEQ multiplex PCR reads, TCRdb called clonotypes with MiXCR, one entry per CDR3 protein. This table holds some 96,000 distinct CDR3 sequences, about 96% found once. Input material: CD8+ T cells from PBMCs. These receptors came from a human donor with Susac syndrome.

V and J are TRBV11-2 and TRBJ1-1; a possible D gene is TRBD1 (5 bases). The V gene lost 5 bases and the J gene lost 8 bases, with 12 bases spanning the gap. The CDR3 sequence is 12 residues long. Germline-derived CDR1 and CDR2 are SGHAT and FQNNGV. The CDR3 is CASSAWGKEAFF. The CDR3 coding sequence is TGTGCCAGCAGCGCCTGGGGGAAAGAAGCTTTCTTT.

The chain has TRBV6-4 and TRBJ2-1, with 8 bases identical to TRBD2. Germline CDR1 is MRHNA and CDR2 is SNTAGT. The CDR3 is made up of 15 amino acids. J lost 0 bases, V lost 2 bases, and 0 bases had no gene match. The CDR3 protein is CASSDSGSSYNEQFF. The CDR3, as DNA: TGTGCCAGCAGTGACAGCGGGAGCTCCTACAATGAGCAGTTCTTC.